This T cell receptor (beta chain) is drawn from a study of T cell responses to AZD1222 COVID-19 vaccine. Concerning this clone itself: The target antigen is unknown.

Using immunoSEQ multiplex PCR, the repertoire was profiled, and TCRdb retains in-frame clones only, with some absent. The sample carries about 140,000 clones, more than 85% recorded once. This CDR3 has 14 residues. In germline, CDR1 is MNHEY, CDR2 SVGAGI. V lost 2 bases and J lost 6, with 8 bases in between. Findings of the study overall: Across spike, vaccine-associated CD4 TCRs were found, dominant at 160-218 and 743-854.

Specimen: peripheral blood, collected 28 days after the second AZD1222 dose. The chain has TRBV6-5 and TRBJ1-6, with D possibly being TRBD1 (5 bases). This clonotype was sampled from an adult who received the AZD1222 COVID-19 vaccine. The CDR3, as DNA: TGTGCCAGCAGTTACGCCGGGGGTAATTCACCCCTCCACTTT. This translates into CASSYAGGNSPLHF.